Presented here are 16 T cell receptor beta chains from one specimen sequenced in a study of radiation and T cells in renal cell carcinoma. Time point specified: blood 4 weeks post-SBRT, at nephrectomy. The sample's treatment: 15 Gy SBRT to primary tumor, nephrectomy 4 weeks later. Clones were read by immunoSEQ multiplex PCR, and TCRdb kept only the in-frame ones, dropping some. This table has roughly 170,000 clones, about 88% appearing once. Sequencing used blood, obtained from a patient whose treatment included radiotherapy and nephrectomy. The receptors come from a woman in her forties or fifties with renal cell carcinoma.

This clone was observed a few times. The rearrangement joins TRBV18 to TRBJ1-1; D is unclear. The germline V and J ends were trimmed by 5 bases and 6 bases, with 19 bases remaining between them. This CDR3 has 15 amino acids. From germline, CDR1 is KGHSH and CDR2 LQKENI. CDR3 nucleotides: TGTGCCAGCTCATATTCAACCGCGGACCTTCCTGAAGCTTTCTTT. Translated, it gives CASSYSTADLPEAFF.

The chain links TRBV7-3 to TRBJ2-3; no firm D call. The CDR3 contains 14 residues. Germline V gene sequence: CDR1 SGHTA, CDR2 FQGTGA. The V end lost 1 base, the J end lost 3 bases, and 8 bases lay between the germline ends. The CDR3, as DNA: TGTGCCAGCAGCTTAAATAGTTGGACAGATACGCAGTATTTT. Protein sequence: CASSLNSWTDTQYF.

The V call is TRBV5-4, the J call TRBJ1-1, with a possible D match to TRBD1 (6 bases). Trimming left V 4 bases short and J 2 bases short, with 21 bases between. The CDR3 spans 17 residues. Germline V gene lookup returns CDR1 SGHNT and CDR2 YYREEE (reference sequence). For the CDR3, the DNA is TGTGCCAGCAGCCAAAGGGGGGGAATGATAGGAAACACTGAAGCTTTCTTT. This translates into CASSQRGGMIGNTEAFF.

As concerns this clone: One junction end does not reproduce the germline sequence, and a read error may be involved. This rearrangement joins TRBV6-5 to TRBJ2-7, with D possibly matching TRBD1 (6 bases). Germline-derived CDR1 and CDR2 are MNHEY and SVGAGI. The CDR3 length is 12 residues. The CDR3: CAISESGDEQYF. In DNA, the CDR3 is TGTGCCATCAGTGAGTCAGGGGACGAGCAGTACTTC.

J is TRBJ1-2 and V is TRBV7-2, with TRBD1 as a possible D gene (5 bases). The germline V gene has CDR1 SGHTA and CDR2 FQGNSA. This CDR3 is built from 12 residues. V was shortened by 5 bases and J by 5 bases, with 9 bases between the two germline ends. Here the CDR3 reads CASSPGTYGYTF. The DNA for the CDR3 is TGTGCCAGCAGCCCTGGGACTTATGGCTACACCTTC.

J is TRBJ1-1 and V is TRBV7-9; 8 bases are a match to TRBD1. CDR1 and CDR2 (germline): SEHNR, FQNEAQ (reference sequence). This CDR3 region has 13 residues. V dropped 4 bases and J dropped 4; count of bases not matched to a gene: 2. In DNA, the CDR3 is TGTGCCAGCAGCTCCGGACAGGGCACTGAAGCTTTCTTT. Residues: CASSSGQGTEAFF.

The rearrangement uses TRBV4-3 and TRBJ2-1; TRBD2 agrees at 10 bases. The J segment lost 4 bases and the V segment lost 0 bases, leaving 3 bases of the junction unmatched. The CDR3 is 16 amino acids. Germline CDR1 reads LGHNA; CDR2 reads YSLEER. CDR3 nucleotides: TGCGCCAGCAGCCAAGATCCAGCGGGGGGGTACAATGAGCAGTTCTTC. This sequence encodes CASSQDPAGGYNEQFF.

The rearrangement links TRBV6-5 to TRBJ1-4; 10 bases align to TRBD1. J lost 6 bases, V lost 0 bases, and 4 bases had no gene match. This CDR3 spans 16 amino acids. The V gene's germline CDR1 is MNHEY and CDR2 SVGAGI. CDR3 DNA sequence: TGTGCCAGCAGTTACTCATCGGGGACAGGGGATGAAAAACTGTTTTTT. Translating it yields CASSYSSGTGDEKLFF.

V gene TRBV5-1 combines with J gene TRBJ1-1; TRBD1 is a possible D gene (6 bases). The germline V and J ends were trimmed by 4 bases and 4 bases, with 14 bases remaining between them. CDR1 SGHRS and CDR2 YFSETQ come from the germline V gene. The CDR3 has 14 amino acids. CDR3 sequence (DNA): TGCGCCAGCAGCCGGGGGGCGCAGGGCACTGAAGCTTTCTTT. It yields the protein CASSRGAQGTEAFF.

The V and J genes are TRBV6-5 and TRBJ2-7; D gene uncertain. The V end lost 5 bases, the J end lost 4 bases, and 12 bases lay between the germline ends. This CDR3 has 13 residues. Germline CDR1 and CDR2: MNHEY and SVGAGI. In DNA form, the CDR3 reads TGTGCCAGCAGTCCACCCCTAGGGTACGAGCAGTACTTC. Its translation: CASSPPLGYEQYF.

The rearrangement joins TRBV13 to TRBJ2-7; 11 nucleotides line up with TRBD1. V lost 5 bases to trimming and J lost 3 bases; unmatched junction nucleotides: 6. This CDR3 contains 15 residues. In germline, CDR1 is PRHDT, CDR2 FYEKMQ (reference sequence). CDR3 amino acids: CASSPPGTGGYEQYF. The DNA for the CDR3 is TGTGCCAGCAGCCCGCCAGGGACAGGGGGCTACGAGCAGTACTTC.

This clone came up once. J is TRBJ1-2 and V is TRBV18; D ambiguous. V lost 5 bases and J 4 bases, leaving 14 bases between the germline ends. CDR3 length equals 14 residues. The germline gives CDR1 KGHSH, CDR2 LQKENI. CDR3 coding DNA: TGTGCCAGCTCATCCGTTACAGTCTCCTATGGCTACACCTTC. Translating gives CASSSVTVSYGYTF. The whole variable domain, filled in from reference TRBV18 and TRBJ1-2, reads NAGVMQNPRHLVRRRGQEARLRCSPMKGHSHVYWYRQLPEEGLKFMVYLQKENIIDESGMPKERFSAEFPKEGPSILRIQQVVRGDSAAYFCASSSVTVSYGYTFGSGTRLTVV.

The rearrangement joins TRBV6-1 to TRBJ2-2; D ambiguous. V was shortened by 6 bases and J by 3 bases, with 11 bases between the two germline ends. Per the germline V gene, CDR1 is MNHNS and CDR2 is SASEGT. CDR3 length: 14 residues. CDR3 sequence reads: CASRPNGDTGELFF. CDR3 bases: TGTGCCAGCAGACCCAATGGGGACACCGGGGAGCTGTTTTTT.

This chain links TRBV5-6 with TRBJ2-3, with TRBD2 matching 10 bases. Germline assignment: CDR1 SGHDT and CDR2 YYEEEE. This CDR3 spans 15 amino acids. V shed 3 bases, J shed 4 bases, and the junction held 5 bases outside the gene matches. The CDR3 nucleotides read TGTGCCAGCAGCTATCTAGCGGGGGCGGCAGATACGCAGTATTTT. It is translated as CASSYLAGAADTQYF.

The chain recombines TRBV29-1 with TRBJ1-1; maybe TRBD1 (6 bases). This CDR3 spans 13 amino acids. Between the trimmed V and J ends, which lost 8 bases and 3 bases, there was a span of 16 bases. Germline CDR1 and CDR2: SQVTM and ANQGSEA. For the CDR3, the DNA is TGCAGCTCGCAGACAGGAAGGCACACTGAAGCTTTCTTT. Translated, it gives CSSQTGRHTEAFF.

To note about this clone: Sequence at one end of the junction differs from germline and may be a read error. The chain couples TRBV4-1 to TRBJ2-3, with D perhaps TRBD2 (7 bases). CDR1 and CDR2 from the germline V gene are MGHRA and YSYEKL. The length of the CDR3 is 15 residues. The CDR3, as DNA: TGCGCCAGCAGTCAAGAGAGGGGGGGAATAGATACGCAGTATTTT. It translates to CASSQERGGIDTQYF.